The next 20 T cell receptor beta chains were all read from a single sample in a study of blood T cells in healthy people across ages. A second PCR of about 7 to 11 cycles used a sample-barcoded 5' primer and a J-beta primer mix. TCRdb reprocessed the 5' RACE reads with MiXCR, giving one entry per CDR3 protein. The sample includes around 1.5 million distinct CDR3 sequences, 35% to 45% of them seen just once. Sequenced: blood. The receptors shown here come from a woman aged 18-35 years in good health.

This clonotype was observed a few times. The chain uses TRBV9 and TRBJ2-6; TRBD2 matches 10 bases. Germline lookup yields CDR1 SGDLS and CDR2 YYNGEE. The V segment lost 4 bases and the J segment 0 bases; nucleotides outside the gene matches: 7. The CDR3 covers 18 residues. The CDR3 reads CASSPHPSGSSGANVLTF. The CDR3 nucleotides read TGTGCCAGCAGCCCCCATCCTAGCGGGAGCTCTGGGGCCAACGTCCTGACTTTC.

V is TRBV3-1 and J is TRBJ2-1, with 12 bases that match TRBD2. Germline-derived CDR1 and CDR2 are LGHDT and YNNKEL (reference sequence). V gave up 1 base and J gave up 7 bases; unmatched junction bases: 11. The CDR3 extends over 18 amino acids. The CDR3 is CASSQARTGTSGRNEQFF. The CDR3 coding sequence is TGTGCCAGCAGCCAAGCCAGGACCGGGACTAGCGGGCGGAATGAGCAGTTCTTC.

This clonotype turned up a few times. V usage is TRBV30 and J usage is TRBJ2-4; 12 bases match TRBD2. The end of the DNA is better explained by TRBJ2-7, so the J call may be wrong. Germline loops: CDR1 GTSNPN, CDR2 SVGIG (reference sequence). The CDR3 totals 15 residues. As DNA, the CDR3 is TGTGCCTGGATTAGTAGACTAGCGGGAGCCTACGAGCAGTACTTC. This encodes CAWISRLAGAYEQYF.

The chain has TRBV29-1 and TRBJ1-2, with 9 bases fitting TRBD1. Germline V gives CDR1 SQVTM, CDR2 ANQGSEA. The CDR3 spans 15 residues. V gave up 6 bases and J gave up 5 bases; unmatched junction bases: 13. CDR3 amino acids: CSVVKAPTGGYGYTF. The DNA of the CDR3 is TGCAGCGTCGTGAAAGCCCCGACAGGGGGTTATGGCTACACCTTC.

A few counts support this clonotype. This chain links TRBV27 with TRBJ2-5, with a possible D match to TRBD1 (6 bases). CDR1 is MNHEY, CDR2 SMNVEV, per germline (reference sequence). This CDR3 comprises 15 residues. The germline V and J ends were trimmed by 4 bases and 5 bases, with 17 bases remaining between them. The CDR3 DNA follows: TGTGCCAGCAGTTCCAGGGGTAGAAGGTTGGAGACCCAGTACTTC. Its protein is CASSSRGRRLETQYF.

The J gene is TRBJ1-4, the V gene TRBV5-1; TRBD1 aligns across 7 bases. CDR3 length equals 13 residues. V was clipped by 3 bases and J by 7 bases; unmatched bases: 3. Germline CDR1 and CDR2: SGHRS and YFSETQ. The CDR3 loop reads CASSSGQVEKLFF. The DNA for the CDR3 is TGCGCCAGCAGCTCCGGACAGGTTGAAAAACTGTTTTTT.

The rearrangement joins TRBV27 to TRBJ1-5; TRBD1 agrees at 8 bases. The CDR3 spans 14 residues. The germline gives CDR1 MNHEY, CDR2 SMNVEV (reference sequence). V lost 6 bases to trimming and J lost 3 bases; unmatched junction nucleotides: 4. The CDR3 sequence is CASRKGQDNQPQHF. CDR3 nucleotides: TGTGCCAGCAGAAAGGGACAGGACAATCAGCCCCAGCATTTT.

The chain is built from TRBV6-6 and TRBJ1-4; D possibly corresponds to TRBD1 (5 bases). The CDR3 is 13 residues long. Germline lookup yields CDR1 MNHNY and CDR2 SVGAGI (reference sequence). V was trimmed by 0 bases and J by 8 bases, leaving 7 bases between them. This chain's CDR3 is CASSYSGREKLFF. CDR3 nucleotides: TGTGCCAGCAGTTACTCGGGGCGCGAAAAACTGTTTTTT.

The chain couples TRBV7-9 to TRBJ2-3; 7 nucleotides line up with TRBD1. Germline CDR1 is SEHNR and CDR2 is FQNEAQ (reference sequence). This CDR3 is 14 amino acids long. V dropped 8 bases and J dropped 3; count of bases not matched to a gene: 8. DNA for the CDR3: TGTGCCAGCCTAAGGGGGCAGCGTACAGATACGCAGTATTTT. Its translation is CASLRGQRTDTQYF.

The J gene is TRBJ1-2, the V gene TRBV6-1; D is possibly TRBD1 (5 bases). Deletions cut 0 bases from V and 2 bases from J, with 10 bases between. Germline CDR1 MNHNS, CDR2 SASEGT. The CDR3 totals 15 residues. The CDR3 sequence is CASSEAGVPNYGYTF. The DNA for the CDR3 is TGTGCCAGCAGTGAAGCGGGGGTGCCCAACTATGGCTACACCTTC.

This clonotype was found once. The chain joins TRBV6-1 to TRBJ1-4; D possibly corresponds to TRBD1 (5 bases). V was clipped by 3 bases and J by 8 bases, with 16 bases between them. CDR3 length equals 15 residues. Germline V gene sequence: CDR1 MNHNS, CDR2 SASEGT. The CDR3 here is CASSDFRGVGEKLFF. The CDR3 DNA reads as TGTGCCAGCAGTGACTTTCGAGGGGTAGGCGAAAAACTGTTTTTT.

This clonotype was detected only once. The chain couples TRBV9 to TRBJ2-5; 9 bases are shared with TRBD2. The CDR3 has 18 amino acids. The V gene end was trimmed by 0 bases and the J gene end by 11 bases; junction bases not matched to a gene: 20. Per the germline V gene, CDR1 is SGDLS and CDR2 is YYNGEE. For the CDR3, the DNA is TGTGCCAGCAGCGTAGAGCCCCCTCAACTAGCGGGCTACAATGAGCAGTACTTC. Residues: CASSVEPPQLAGYNEQYF.

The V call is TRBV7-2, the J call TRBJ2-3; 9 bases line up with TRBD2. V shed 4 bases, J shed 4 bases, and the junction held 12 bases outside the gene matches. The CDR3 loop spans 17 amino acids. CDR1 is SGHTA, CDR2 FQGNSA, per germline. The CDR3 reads CASSSEPGLASSDTQYF. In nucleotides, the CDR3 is TGTGCCAGCAGCTCGGAACCGGGACTAGCTTCTTCAGATACGCAGTATTTT.

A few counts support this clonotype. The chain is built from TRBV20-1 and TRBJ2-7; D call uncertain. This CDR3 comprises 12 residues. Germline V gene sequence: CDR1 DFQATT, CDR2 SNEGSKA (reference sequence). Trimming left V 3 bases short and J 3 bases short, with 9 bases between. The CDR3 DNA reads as TGCAGTGCTAGTAACAGATTCTACGAGCAGTACTTC. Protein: CSASNRFYEQYF.

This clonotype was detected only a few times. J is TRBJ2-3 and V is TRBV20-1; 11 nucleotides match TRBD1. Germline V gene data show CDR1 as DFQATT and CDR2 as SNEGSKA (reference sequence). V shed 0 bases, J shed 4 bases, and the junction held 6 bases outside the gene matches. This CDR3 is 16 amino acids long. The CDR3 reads CSARDAGQGVSDTQYF. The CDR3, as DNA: TGCAGTGCTAGAGATGCGGGACAGGGGGTGTCAGATACGCAGTATTTT.

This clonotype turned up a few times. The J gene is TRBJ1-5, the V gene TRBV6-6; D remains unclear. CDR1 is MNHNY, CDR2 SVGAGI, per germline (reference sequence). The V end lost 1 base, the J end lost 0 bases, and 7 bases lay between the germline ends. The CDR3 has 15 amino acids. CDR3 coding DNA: TGTGCCAGCAGTTACTACGGGTATAGCAATCAGCCCCAGCATTTT. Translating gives CASSYYGYSNQPQHF.

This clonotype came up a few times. CDR3 sequence reads: CASSDFTASTDTQYF. The CDR3 DNA follows: TGTGCCAGCAGTGATTTCACAGCTAGCACAGATACGCAGTATTTT. The rearrangement links TRBV6-1 to TRBJ2-3; D ambiguous. This CDR3 is 15 amino acids long. V was cut by 3 bases and J by 0 bases, with 10 bases left in between. Germline CDR1 and CDR2: MNHNS and SASEGT.

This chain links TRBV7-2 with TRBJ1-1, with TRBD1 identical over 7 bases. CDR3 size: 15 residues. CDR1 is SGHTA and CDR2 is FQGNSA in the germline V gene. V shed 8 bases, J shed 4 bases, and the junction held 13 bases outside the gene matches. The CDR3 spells CASSEKLNRGTEAFF. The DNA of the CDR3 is TGTGCCAGCTCAGAAAAATTAAACAGGGGCACTGAAGCTTTCTTT.

The CDR3 is CASGLIPGWDEQYF. The CDR3 DNA sequence: TGTGCCTCTGGACTAATCCCGGGGTGGGATGAGCAGTACTTC. This rearrangement joins TRBV6-2 or TRBV6-3 to TRBJ2-5; possibly TRBD2 for D (6 bases). The CDR3 has 14 residues. V was pared by 11 bases and J by 11 bases, with 27 bases between. Germline assignment: CDR1 MNHEY and CDR2 SVGEGT.

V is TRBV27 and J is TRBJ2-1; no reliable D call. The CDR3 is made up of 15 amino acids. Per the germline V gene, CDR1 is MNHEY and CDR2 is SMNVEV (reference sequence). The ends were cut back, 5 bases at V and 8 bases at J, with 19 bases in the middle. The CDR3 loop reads CASSHASLTGHEQFF. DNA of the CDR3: TGTGCCAGCAGTCACGCCAGCCTAACTGGGCATGAGCAGTTCTTC.